The subject of this entry is one T cell receptor beta chain. The record originates from a study of beta chain features in type 1 diabetes. Without exception, sorted populations had purity beyond 95%. CDR3 length: 16 residues. Germline CDR1 and CDR2: MNHNY and SVGAGI (reference sequence). The ends were cut back, 2 bases at V and 5 bases at J, with 18 bases in the middle. Reverse transcribing all isolated RNA meant expressed TCRB transcripts were sequenced. The data were produced by immunoSEQ multiplex PCR, yet TCRdb's version contains in-frame clones alone and is incomplete. The sample lists around 310,000 clones; 8% to 13% were seen once.

Input material: naive CD4+ T cells from blood. The rearrangement joins TRBV6-6 to TRBJ2-5; a possible D gene is TRBD2 (5 bases). This sequence originates from a woman aged 25 to 39 in good health. Here the CDR3 DNA reads TGTGCCAGCAGTTACCGGCCAGGCGAGGGTGGGGAGACCCAGTACTTC. Protein sequence: CASSYRPGEGGETQYF.